This T cell receptor (beta chain) came from a study of monozygotic twins with inflammatory bowel disease. Study-wide findings and caveats: Repertoire similarity did not differ between concordant and discordant twins, perhaps due to limited power.

TCRdb derives one entry per CDR3 protein from the 5' RACE reads, leaving out DNA. In total, the table holds some 160,000 distinct CDR3 sequences. About this clonotype itself: Antigen: not known.

The CDR3 extends over 17 amino acids. Germline CDR1 and CDR2: DFQATT and SNEGSKA (reference sequence). The J gene is TRBJ2-2, the V gene TRBV20-1. The sample comprised blood. The receptor's source is a human donor with ulcerative colitis or Crohn's disease, or a healthy co-twin of an affected twin (not recorded which). The CDR3 reads CSARVQFSDTNTGELFF.